The 17 T cell receptor beta chains given below trace back to one sample, sequenced in a study of control samples from healthy donors and cancer patients. Here immunoSEQ multiplex PCR was the method, and the copy in TCRdb shows in-frame clones only, minus some. The sample yields approximately 60,000 clones, 70% to 90% seen once. Sequenced material: blood. The receptors derive from a man in his forties in good health.

J is TRBJ2-3 and V is TRBV5-1, with 10 bases that match TRBD2. Germline-derived CDR1 and CDR2 are SGHRS and YFSETQ. V shed 1 base and J 5 bases; nucleotides not matched to a gene: 4. This CDR3 has 15 amino acids. The CDR3 nucleotides are TGCGCCAGCAGCTTGTCTAGCGGGGGAGGAGATACGCAGTATTTT. Its protein product is CASSLSSGGGDTQYF.

The CDR3 reads CASSRRGEGETQYF. In nucleotides, the CDR3 is TGTGCCAGCAGCCGGCGGGGAGAGGGAGAGACCCAGTACTTC. This chain connects TRBV5-4 to TRBJ2-5; tentative D call: TRBD2 (6 bases). Germline V lookup: CDR1 SGHNT, CDR2 YYREEE (reference sequence). V lost 4 bases to trimming and J lost 4 bases, with 14 bases between them. This CDR3 region has 14 residues.

This clone has just one count. The V and J genes are TRBV5-1 and TRBJ1-1, with TRBD1 as a possible D gene (6 bases). V shed 4 bases and J shed 3 bases, with 13 bases lying between them. Germline assignment: CDR1 SGHRS and CDR2 YFSETQ. This CDR3 contains 14 residues. The CDR3 protein is CASSPTGLHTEAFF. CDR3 DNA: TGCGCCAGCAGCCCTACAGGGTTACACACTGAAGCTTTCTTT.

V gene TRBV2 combines with J gene TRBJ2-6; 7 positions agree with TRBD1. Losses at the gene ends were 5 bases for V and 0 bases for J; bases not matched to a gene: 7. Germline assignment: CDR1 SNHLY and CDR2 FYNNEI. CDR3 size: 17 residues. The CDR3 nucleotides are TGTGCCAGCAGTTGGGACAGCAAATTCTCTGGGGCCAACGTCCTGACTTTC. This codes for CASSWDSKFSGANVLTF.

With regard to this clone: A junction end diverges from the germline sequence, so it may reflect a read error. The CDR3 sequence is CASSLFPSSSYNEQFF. The CDR3 bases are TGTGCTAGCAGCTTATTTCCTTCTAGCTCCTACAATGAGCAGTTCTTC. The rearrangement links TRBV7-7 to TRBJ2-1; D gene uncertain. Per germline, CDR1 SSHAT and CDR2 FNYEAQ (reference sequence). This CDR3 comprises 16 residues.

This chain uses TRBV6-1 with TRBJ2-7, with D possibly matching TRBD1 (6 bases). The V gene's germline CDR1 is MNHNS and CDR2 SASEGT. Trimming took 3 bases from V and 8 from J, leaving 20 bases between them. The CDR3 loop spans 15 amino acids. DNA of the CDR3: TGTGCCAGCAGTGACCCGGGACAAGGGGTTTCGAAGCAGTACTTC. Its protein product is CASSDPGQGVSKQYF.

The CDR3 loop reads CATSDPPNTEAFF. The DNA of the CDR3 is TGTGCCACCAGTGACCCGCCTAACACTGAAGCTTTCTTT. The rearrangement links TRBV24-1 to TRBJ1-1; no clear D. V was clipped by 4 bases and J by 2 bases, with 7 bases between them. The CDR3 consists of 13 residues. Looked up from germline, CDR1 is KGHDR and CDR2 is SFDVKD.

This chain uses TRBV5-1 with TRBJ2-2, with TRBD2 matching over 9 bases. The V and J ends lost 0 bases and 4 bases, in that order; junction bases with no gene match: 7. CDR1 is SGHRS, CDR2 YFSETQ, per germline. The CDR3 is 17 residues long. CDR3 residues: CASSLGLSGGSTGELFF. As DNA, the CDR3 is TGCGCCAGCAGCTTGGGTTTGAGCGGGGGGTCCACCGGGGAGCTGTTTTTT.

The chain links TRBV28 to TRBJ1-1; tentative D call: TRBD1 (6 bases). This CDR3 is 15 amino acids long. V was cut by 4 bases and J by 1 base, with 13 bases left in between. Germline-derived CDR1 and CDR2 are MDHEN and SYDVKM. The chain's CDR3 is CASSSPGQSNTEAFF. Written as DNA, the CDR3 is TGTGCCAGCAGTTCCCCTGGACAGTCGAACACTGAAGCTTTCTTT.

This clone was observed a handful of times. This chain uses TRBV6-4 with TRBJ2-1; TRBD1 agrees at 10 bases. Germline V CDR1 and CDR2: MRHNA, SNTAGT. This CDR3 is 14 amino acids long. V lost 5 bases and J lost 8; bases outside the gene matches: 6. The CDR3 DNA is TGTGCCAGCAGTAGACAGGGGGCGGTCGATGAGCAGTTCTTC. Its translation: CASSRQGAVDEQFF.

The V and J genes are TRBV15 and TRBJ2-7, with TRBD1 as a possible D gene (6 bases). This CDR3 has 15 amino acids. From germline, CDR1 is LNHNV and CDR2 YYDKDF (reference sequence). Deletions cut 6 bases from V and 0 bases from J, with 15 bases between. Written as DNA, the CDR3 is TGTGCCACCAGGGACGGAAGGGGGTCCTCCTACGAGCAGTACTTC. Protein sequence: CATRDGRGSSYEQYF.

The V and J genes are TRBV5-6 and TRBJ2-3, with unresolved D. The CDR3 contains 15 residues. The germline V gene encodes CDR1 SGHDT and CDR2 YYEEEE. Trimming pared 2 bases from V and 6 bases from J, leaving 16 bases between. DNA for the CDR3: TGTGCCAGCAGCTTCATTACGGAGAGCCCGGATACGCAGTATTTT. It encodes CASSFITESPDTQYF.

The chain links TRBV15 to TRBJ2-3; D unresolved. Germline lookup yields CDR1 LNHNV and CDR2 YYDKDF (reference sequence). The ends were cut back, 7 bases at V and 3 bases at J, with 11 bases in the middle. There are 13 residues in the CDR3. CDR3: CATTNTQTDTQYF. CDR3 sequence (DNA): TGTGCCACCACCAATACCCAAACAGATACGCAGTATTTT.

The CDR3 DNA reads as TGTGCCAGCAGTACTAGCGGTGCCACCGGGGAGCTGTTTTTT. Protein product: CASSTSGATGELFF. V is TRBV25-1 and J is TRBJ2-2; 8 bases are shared with TRBD2. With V trimmed by 5 bases and J by 4 bases, 3 bases remained unmatched. The CDR3 contains 14 residues. Germline assignment: CDR1 MGHDK and CDR2 SYGVNS.

This clone was observed a few times. The CDR3 DNA reads TGTGCCAGCAGCGCGACAGGTAGAGGTGGCTACACCTTC. Translating it yields CASSATGRGGYTF. The V and J genes are TRBV7-3 and TRBJ1-2, with D perhaps matching TRBD1 (6 bases). This CDR3 spans 13 amino acids. V was clipped by 5 bases and J by 7 bases, with 14 bases between them. The germline V gene encodes CDR1 SGHTA and CDR2 FQGTGA.

The chain links TRBV5-1 to TRBJ1-2; D is possibly TRBD1 (5 bases). Looked up from germline, CDR1 is SGHRS and CDR2 is YFSETQ. V was shortened by 4 bases and J by 7 bases, with 17 bases between the two germline ends. CDR3 length: 14 residues. CDR3 region: CASSADTQGTGYTF. The CDR3 DNA reads TGCGCCAGCAGCGCCGACACCCAGGGAACTGGCTACACCTTC.

The chain joins TRBV5-1 to TRBJ2-1, with D possibly matching TRBD2 (6 bases). CDR3 length: 16 amino acids. With 1 base removed from V and 2 bases from J, the gap between germline ends came to 13 bases. Germline-derived CDR1 and CDR2 are SGHRS and YFSETQ. This CDR3 is CASSLSGGVTYNEQFF. CDR3 nucleotide sequence: TGCGCCAGCAGCTTGTCTGGAGGGGTCACCTACAATGAGCAGTTCTTC.